This T cell receptor beta chain comes out of a study of T cells after yellow fever vaccination. By 5'RACE template switching, TCR cDNA was produced, with a universal primer site and UMIs added in the process. In TCRdb, the 5' RACE reads were re-called with MiXCR into one record per CDR3 protein. The sample yields about 300,000 distinct CDR3 sequences, about 6.6% seen once. This CDR3 spans 17 amino acids. The germline gives CDR1 SGHTA, CDR2 FQGNSA. V dropped 5 bases and J dropped 0; count of bases not matched to a gene: 9. To note about this clonotype: Its antigen remains unidentified.

Findings and limits, study-wide: In FACS-sorted repertoires, abundant clonotypes from the bulk population could appear as contaminants. Post-booster samples contained most primary-vaccination clones (about 96% CD4, about 90% CD8).

The sequence was obtained from a man between 18 and 35 years old who received the YFV17D yellow fever vaccine. The sequenced sample was PBMCs, obtained around 45 days after the first yellow fever vaccination. The chain uses TRBV7-2 and TRBJ2-3; TRBD2 aligns across 9 bases. For the CDR3, the DNA is TGTGCCAGCAGCCTAGGGACTAGCCGTCTGAGCACAGATACGCAGTATTTT. Amino acids: CASSLGTSRLSTDTQYF.